Listed below are T cell receptor beta chains from one sample, sequenced in a study of CD8 T cells in Susac syndrome. TCRdb analysed the immunoSEQ multiplex PCR reads with MiXCR anew, one entry per CDR3 protein. The table has 95,000 to 150,000 distinct CDR3 sequences, more than 90% seen once. Sequenced: CD4+ T cells from PBMCs. The receptor source for this set is a human donor in good health. The CDR3 runs from the conserved cysteine through the conserved F or W. The D gene is left open where the match is weak. Clone size appears in some rows only: once, few, many, or a class for an expanded clone.

length: 15; V: TRBV19; D: .; J: TRBJ2-6; size: .; DNA: TGTGCCAGTACAACCTTTAGCTCTGGGGCCAACGTCCTGACTTTC; CDR3: CASTTFSSGANVLTF
length: 17; V: TRBV4-3; D: TRBD2; J: TRBJ2-3; size: .; DNA: TGCGCCAGCAGCCAAGGGGTAGCGGGAGGGTACAAAGATACGCAGTATTTT; CDR3: CASSQGVAGGYKDTQYF
length: 13; V: TRBV7-2; D: .; J: TRBJ2-5; size: .; DNA: TGTGCCAGCAGCTTAGAGCAGGCGTCAGCCCAGTACTTC; CDR3: CASSLEQASAQYF
length: 17; V: TRBV5-1; D: TRBD2; J: TRBJ2-2; size: .; DNA: TGCGCCAGCAGCCTGACTAGCGGGAGGGTCGGATCCGGGGAGCTGTTTTTT; CDR3: CASSLTSGRVGSGELFF
length: 13; V: TRBV11-1; D: .; J: TRBJ1-5; size: .; DNA: TGTGCCAGCAGCTCCCGGAGGGATCAGCCCCAGCATTTT; CDR3: CASSSRRDQPQHF
length: 16; V: TRBV10-2; D: TRBD1; J: TRBJ2-3; size: once; DNA: TGCGCCAGCAGTGATCCTACAGGGGCGAGGGCAGATACGCAGTATTTT; CDR3: CASSDPTGARADTQYF
length: 18; V: TRBV11-2; D: .; J: TRBJ2-5; size: .; DNA: TGTGCCAGCAGCTCACCCCCGAGGCTAGCGAGATACCAAGAGACCCAGTACTTC; CDR3: CASSSPPRLARYQETQYF
length: 14; V: TRBV19; D: .; J: TRBJ1-5; size: .; DNA: TGTGCCAGTAGTATTATGCAGGGCAACCAGCCCCAGCATTTT; CDR3: CASSIMQGNQPQHF
length: 15; V: TRBV5-6; D: .; J: TRBJ1-1; size: .; DNA: TGTGCCAGCAGCCAATTCGACCGGGCAGACACTGAAGCTTTCTTT; CDR3: CASSQFDRADTEAFF
length: 14; V: TRBV5-4; D: TRBD2; J: TRBJ2-3; size: .; DNA: TGTGCCAGCGGTAGCGGGAGTGGGGAAGATACGCAGTATTTT; CDR3: CASGSGSGEDTQYF
length: 15; V: TRBV20-1; D: .; J: TRBJ1-5; size: .; DNA: TGCAGTGCTAGAGATAGCGGACTGAGCAATCAGCCCCAGCATTTT; CDR3: CSARDSGLSNQPQHF
length: 14; V: TRBV10-3; D: TRBD2; J: TRBJ2-1; size: .; DNA: TGTGCCACCCGACTAGCGGGAGACCACAATGAGCAGTTCTTC; CDR3: CATRLAGDHNEQFF
length: 13; V: TRBV29-1; D: .; J: TRBJ2-2; size: few; DNA: TGCAGCGTCGGCAGGGTGGGCACCGGGGAGCTGTTTTTT; CDR3: CSVGRVGTGELFF
length: 15; V: TRBV6-5; D: TRBD2; J: TRBJ2-1; size: .; DNA: TGTGCCAGCAGTTACTCTTGGGGGGGCTACAATGAGCAGTTCTTC; CDR3: CASSYSWGGYNEQFF
length: 14; V: TRBV19; D: .; J: TRBJ1-1; size: .; DNA: TGTGCCAGTAGTAAAAGACAAGAGAACACTGAAGCTTTCTTT; CDR3: CASSKRQENTEAFF
length: 15; V: TRBV12-3/TRBV12-4; D: .; J: TRBJ2-2; size: .; DNA: TGTGCCAGCAGTTGGCTAATTGGGGTAACCGGGGAGCTGTTTTTT; CDR3: CASSWLIGVTGELFF
length: 17; V: TRBV5-1; D: TRBD2; J: TRBJ2-5; size: .; DNA: TGCGCCAGCAGCTTGGGACTAGCGGGAGCATACCAAGAGACCCAGTACTTC; CDR3: CASSLGLAGAYQETQYF
length: 14; V: TRBV9; D: .; J: TRBJ1-1; size: .; DNA: TGTGCCAGCAGCCGTACGGGAGCGAACACTGAAGCTTTCTTT; CDR3: CASSRTGANTEAFF
length: 12; V: TRBV7-9; D: .; J: TRBJ1-1; size: .; DNA: TGTGCCAGCAGCTCTCCCTACGCTGAAGCTTTCTTT; CDR3: CASSSPYAEAFF
length: 12; V: TRBV6-2/TRBV6-3; D: .; J: TRBJ1-1; size: .; DNA: TGTGCCAGCAGCTGGGCCTCGGGCGGAGCTTTCTTT; CDR3: CASSWASGGAFF
length: 14; V: TRBV7-2; D: .; J: TRBJ2-1; size: .; DNA: TGTGCCAGCAGCTTCGCCGGGGAGTACAATGAGCAGTTCTTC; CDR3: CASSFAGEYNEQFF
length: 12; V: TRBV30; D: .; J: TRBJ2-1; size: .; DNA: TGTGCCTGGAGTGTCCGAGCTCCAAAGCAGTTCTTC; CDR3: CAWSVRAPKQFF
length: 16; V: TRBV2; D: .; J: TRBJ2-3; size: .; DNA: TGTGCCAGCACCAACCCCCAGACAGCTAGCACAGATACGCAGTATTTT; CDR3: CASTNPQTASTDTQYF
length: 16; V: TRBV7-9; D: .; J: TRBJ2-3; size: .; DNA: TGTGCCAGCAGGTTCCGTAGGCTGGGGCGCACAGATACGCAGTATTTT; CDR3: CASRFRRLGRTDTQYF
length: 14; V: TRBV20-1; D: .; J: TRBJ2-7; size: .; DNA: TGCAGTGCCGCCCCCCCGAGGAGTGGCTACGAGCAGTACTTC; CDR3: CSAAPPRSGYEQYF
length: 15; V: TRBV27; D: .; J: TRBJ1-1; size: .; DNA: TGTGCCAGCAAACCCCGGACAGCTCTGGACACTGAAGCTTTCTTT; CDR3: CASKPRTALDTEAFF
length: 13; V: TRBV29-1; D: .; J: TRBJ1-1; size: .; DNA: TGCAGCGTTGCTAGGTGGCCGAACACTGAAGCTTTCTTT; CDR3: CSVARWPNTEAFF
length: 14; V: TRBV20-1; D: .; J: TRBJ1-1; size: .; DNA: TGCAGTGCTAGCGTTCCAGCGTTGAACACTGAAGCTTTCTTT; CDR3: CSASVPALNTEAFF
length: 16; V: TRBV5-1; D: TRBD2; J: TRBJ2-1; size: .; DNA: TGCGCCAGCAGCTTGACCGGGACTAGCGGGAGTAATGAGCAGTTCTTC; CDR3: CASSLTGTSGSNEQFF
length: 17; V: TRBV15; D: .; J: TRBJ2-2; size: .; DNA: TGTGCCACCAGCAGAGATCGGCGCGGATGGGACACCGGGGAGCTGTTTTTT; CDR3: CATSRDRRGWDTGELFF
length: 13; V: TRBV30; D: TRBD1; J: TRBJ1-2; size: .; DNA: TGTGCCTGGTCCCGGGACAGGCCCTATGGCTACACCTTC; CDR3: CAWSRDRPYGYTF
length: 14; V: TRBV30; D: TRBD1; J: TRBJ1-2; size: .; DNA: TGTGCCTGGAGTGTTGGAGGGGGCGACTATGGCTACACCTTC; CDR3: CAWSVGGGDYGYTF
length: 14; V: TRBV20-1; D: TRBD1; J: TRBJ1-1; size: once; DNA: TGCAGTGCCGGACAGGGGGCCCCGAACACTGAAGCTTTCTTT; CDR3: CSAGQGAPNTEAFF
length: 18; V: TRBV30; D: .; J: TRBJ2-7; size: few; DNA: TGTGCCTGGAGTGTCGACCTATGGGCCCGACAGACTACCTACGAGCAGTACTTC; CDR3: CAWSVDLWARQTTYEQYF
length: 14; V: TRBV14; D: TRBD1; J: TRBJ1-4; size: .; DNA: TGTGCCAGCAGCTTGCGGGACAGTAATGAAAAACTGTTTTTT; CDR3: CASSLRDSNEKLFF
length: 17; V: TRBV6-5; D: .; J: TRBJ1-1; size: .; DNA: TGTGCCAGCAGCTATACCGTGGACAGTTTAAGGAACACTGAAGCTTTCTTT; CDR3: CASSYTVDSLRNTEAFF
length: 15; V: TRBV3-1; D: .; J: TRBJ1-5; size: .; DNA: TGTGCCAGCAGCCAAGATTTTGGGCAGAATCAGCCCCAGCATTTT; CDR3: CASSQDFGQNQPQHF
length: 15; V: TRBV7-7; D: .; J: TRBJ2-2; size: .; DNA: TGTGCCAGCAGCTTAGGAGGGACGAACACCGGGGAGCTGTTTTTT; CDR3: CASSLGGTNTGELFF
length: 11; V: TRBV20-1; D: .; J: TRBJ1-2; size: .; DNA: TGCAGTGCTAGTGACCTCATGGGCTACACCTTC; CDR3: CSASDLMGYTF
length: 16; V: TRBV7-8; D: TRBD2; J: TRBJ2-2; size: .; DNA: TGTGCCAGCAGCTCGGGGACTAGCGGGTTGCGTGGGGAGCTGTTTTTT; CDR3: CASSSGTSGLRGELFF
length: 16; V: TRBV6-6; D: TRBD2; J: TRBJ2-5; size: .; DNA: TGTGCCAGCAGTGGCGGAAGTAGCGGGAGTCTAAAGACCCAGTACTTC; CDR3: CASSGGSSGSLKTQYF
length: 16; V: TRBV18; D: .; J: TRBJ1-1; size: .; DNA: TGTGCCAGCTCCCCGGTTCTGGAGGGGAGAGGCACTGAAGCTTTCTTT; CDR3: CASSPVLEGRGTEAFF
length: 16; V: TRBV7-2; D: TRBD2; J: TRBJ2-5; size: .; DNA: TGTGCCAGCAGCCCCCCGGGACTAGCGGGAGGAGAGACCCAGTACTTC; CDR3: CASSPPGLAGGETQYF
length: 15; V: TRBV12-3/TRBV12-4; D: .; J: TRBJ2-6; size: .; DNA: TGTGCCAGCAGCCTTGATTCGACTGGGGCCAACGTCCTGACTTTC; CDR3: CASSLDSTGANVLTF
length: 16; V: TRBV7-9; D: TRBD1; J: TRBJ2-1; size: .; DNA: TGTGCCAGCAGCTCTGGACAGGCGAACCTATACAATGAGCAGTTCTTC; CDR3: CASSSGQANLYNEQFF
length: 13; V: TRBV29-1; D: TRBD1; J: TRBJ1-2; size: .; DNA: TGCAGCGTCGTTCATCGGGACAGTTATGGCTACACCTTC; CDR3: CSVVHRDSYGYTF
length: 14; V: TRBV7-9; D: .; J: TRBJ2-7; size: .; DNA: TGTGCCAGCAGCTTAGCGCAGACCGCTACTTGGCAGTACTTC; CDR3: CASSLAQTATWQYF
length: 15; V: TRBV19; D: TRBD1; J: TRBJ1-2; size: .; DNA: TGTGCCAGTAGCCCAAACAGGGGGACCTTCTATGGCTACACCTTC; CDR3: CASSPNRGTFYGYTF
length: 12; V: TRBV6-5; D: .; J: TRBJ1-2; size: .; DNA: TGTGCCAGCAGCTCAGGGGTCTATGGCTACACCTTC; CDR3: CASSSGVYGYTF
length: 14; V: TRBV19; D: TRBD1; J: TRBJ2-2; size: .; DNA: TGTGCCAGTCTTCAGGGGGTTTCCACCGGGGAGCTGTTTTTT; CDR3: CASLQGVSTGELFF
length: 16; V: TRBV20-1; D: TRBD2; J: TRBJ2-7; size: .; DNA: TGCAGTGCTAGAGATTCCCGAGTAGCGGGAGTCAACGAGCAGTACTTC; CDR3: CSARDSRVAGVNEQYF
length: 16; V: TRBV7-2; D: TRBD1; J: TRBJ2-1; size: few; DNA: TGTGCCAGCAGCTTCAAGGGGGCAGGGGCGATGAATGAGCAGTTCTTC; CDR3: CASSFKGAGAMNEQFF
length: 14; V: TRBV12-3/TRBV12-4; D: .; J: TRBJ1-1; size: .; DNA: TGTGCCAGCAGTTCATCAGGGGCGCGGGCTGAAGCTTTCTTT; CDR3: CASSSSGARAEAFF
length: 15; V: TRBV7-9; D: .; J: TRBJ2-3; size: once; DNA: TGTGCCAGCAGCAAAAGACAGAGTAGCACAGATACGCAGTATTTT; CDR3: CASSKRQSSTDTQYF
length: 11; V: TRBV29-1; D: .; J: TRBJ2-5; size: .; DNA: TGCAGCGTTCACCTAGCGGAGACCCAGTACTTC; CDR3: CSVHLAETQYF
length: 14; V: TRBV5-1; D: TRBD1; J: TRBJ2-1; size: .; DNA: TGCGCCAGCCACGATAGGACAGGCAACAATGAGCAGTTCTTC; CDR3: CASHDRTGNNEQFF
length: 15; V: TRBV7-9; D: TRBD2; J: TRBJ2-7; size: .; DNA: TGTGCCAGCAGCCCACCCCTAGCGGGAGCGGGCGAGCAGTACTTC; CDR3: CASSPPLAGAGEQYF
length: 14; V: TRBV5-1; D: TRBD1; J: TRBJ1-2; size: .; DNA: TGCGCCAGCAGCTCCGGGACAGGGGGCTATGGCTACACCTTC; CDR3: CASSSGTGGYGYTF